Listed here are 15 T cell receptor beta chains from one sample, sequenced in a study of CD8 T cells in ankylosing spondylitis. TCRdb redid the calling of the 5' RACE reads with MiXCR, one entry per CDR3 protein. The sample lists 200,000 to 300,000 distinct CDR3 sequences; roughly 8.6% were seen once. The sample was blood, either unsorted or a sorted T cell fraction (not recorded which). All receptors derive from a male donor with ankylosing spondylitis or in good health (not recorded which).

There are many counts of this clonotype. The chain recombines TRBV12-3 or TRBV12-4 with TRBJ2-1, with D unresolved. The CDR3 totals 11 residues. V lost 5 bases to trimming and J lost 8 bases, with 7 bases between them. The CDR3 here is CASSLEDEQFF. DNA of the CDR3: TGTGCCAGCAGTCTAGAGGATGAGCAGTTCTTC.

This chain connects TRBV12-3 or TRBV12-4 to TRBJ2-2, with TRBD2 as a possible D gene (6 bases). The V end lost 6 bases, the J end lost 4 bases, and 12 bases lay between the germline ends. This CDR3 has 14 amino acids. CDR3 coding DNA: TGTGCCAGCAGGTTGGCCGGGGGCACCGGGGAGCTGTTTTTT. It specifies CASRLAGGTGELFF.

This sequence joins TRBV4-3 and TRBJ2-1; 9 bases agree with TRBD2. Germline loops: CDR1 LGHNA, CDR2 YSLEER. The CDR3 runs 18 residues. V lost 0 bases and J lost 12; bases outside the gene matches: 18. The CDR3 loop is CASSQDASGTLSLNGQFF. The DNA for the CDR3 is TGCGCCAGCAGCCAAGACGCTAGCGGGACCTTATCCCTCAACGGGCAGTTCTTC.

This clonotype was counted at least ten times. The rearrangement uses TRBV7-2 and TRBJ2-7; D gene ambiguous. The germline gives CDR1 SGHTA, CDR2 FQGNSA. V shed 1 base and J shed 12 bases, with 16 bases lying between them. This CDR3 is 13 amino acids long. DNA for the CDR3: TGTGCCAGCAGCTTAGAAAAGGGTTCTTTTATGTACTTC. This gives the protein CASSLEKGSFMYF.

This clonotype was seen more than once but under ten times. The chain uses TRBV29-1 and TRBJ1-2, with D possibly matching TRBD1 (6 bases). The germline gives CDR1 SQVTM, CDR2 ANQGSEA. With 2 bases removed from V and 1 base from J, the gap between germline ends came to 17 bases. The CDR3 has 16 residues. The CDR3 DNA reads TGCAGCGTTGAAACCCTCGGGGGGCGTCTTAACTATGGCTACACCTTC. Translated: CSVETLGGRLNYGYTF.

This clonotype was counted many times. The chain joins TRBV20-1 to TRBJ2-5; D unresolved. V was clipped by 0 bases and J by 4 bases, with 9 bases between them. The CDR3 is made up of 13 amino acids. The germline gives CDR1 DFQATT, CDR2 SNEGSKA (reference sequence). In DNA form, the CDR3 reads TGCAGTGCTAGAGATCCATGGCGAGAGACCCAGTACTTC. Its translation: CSARDPWRETQYF.

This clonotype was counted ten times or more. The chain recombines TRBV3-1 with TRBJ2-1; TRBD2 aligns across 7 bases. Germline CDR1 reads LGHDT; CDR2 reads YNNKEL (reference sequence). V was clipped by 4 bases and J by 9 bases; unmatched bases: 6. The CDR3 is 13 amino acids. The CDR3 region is CASSRRLAGEQFF. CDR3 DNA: TGTGCCAGCAGCCGCCGACTAGCCGGTGAGCAGTTCTTC.

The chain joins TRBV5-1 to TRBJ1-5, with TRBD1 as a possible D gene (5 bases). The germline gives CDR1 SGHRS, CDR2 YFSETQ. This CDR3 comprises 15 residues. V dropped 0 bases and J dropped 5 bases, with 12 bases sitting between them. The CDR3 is CASSLVSGDHQPQHF. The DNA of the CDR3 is TGCGCCAGCAGCTTGGTTTCGGGGGACCATCAGCCCCAGCATTTT.

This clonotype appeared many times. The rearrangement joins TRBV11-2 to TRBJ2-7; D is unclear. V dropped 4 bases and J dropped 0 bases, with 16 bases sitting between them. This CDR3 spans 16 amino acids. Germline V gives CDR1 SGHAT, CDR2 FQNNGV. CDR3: CASSSPRVLISYEQYF. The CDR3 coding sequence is TGTGCCAGCAGCTCACCCCGGGTCTTGATCTCCTACGAGCAGTACTTC.

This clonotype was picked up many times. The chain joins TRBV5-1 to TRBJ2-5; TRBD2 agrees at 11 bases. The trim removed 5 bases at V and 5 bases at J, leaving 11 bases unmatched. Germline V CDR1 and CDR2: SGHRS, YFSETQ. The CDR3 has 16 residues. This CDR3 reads CASRKTSGVGTETQYF. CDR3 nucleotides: TGCGCCAGCAGAAAGACTAGCGGGGTAGGAACGGAGACCCAGTACTTC.

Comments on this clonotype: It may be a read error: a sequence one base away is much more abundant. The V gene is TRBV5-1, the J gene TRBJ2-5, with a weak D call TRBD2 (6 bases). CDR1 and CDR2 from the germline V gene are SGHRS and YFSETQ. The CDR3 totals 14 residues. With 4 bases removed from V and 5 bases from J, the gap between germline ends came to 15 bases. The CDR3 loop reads CASSPGGGHETQYF. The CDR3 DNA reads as TGCGCCAGCAGCCCGGGTGGAGGGCATGAGACCCAGTACTTC.

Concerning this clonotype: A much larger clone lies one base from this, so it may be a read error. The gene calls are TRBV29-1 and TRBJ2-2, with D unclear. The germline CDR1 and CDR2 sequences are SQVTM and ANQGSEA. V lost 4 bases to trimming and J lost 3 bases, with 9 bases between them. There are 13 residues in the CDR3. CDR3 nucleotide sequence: TGCAGCGTTGTACTGGAGTACACCGGGGAGCTGTTTTTT. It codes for CSVVLEYTGELFF.

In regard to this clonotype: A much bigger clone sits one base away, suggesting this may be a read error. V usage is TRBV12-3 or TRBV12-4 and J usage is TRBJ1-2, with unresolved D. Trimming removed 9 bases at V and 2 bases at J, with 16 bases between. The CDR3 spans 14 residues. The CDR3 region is CASRPPIANYGYTF. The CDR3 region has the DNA TGTGCCAGTCGGCCCCCTATAGCAAACTATGGCTACACCTTC.

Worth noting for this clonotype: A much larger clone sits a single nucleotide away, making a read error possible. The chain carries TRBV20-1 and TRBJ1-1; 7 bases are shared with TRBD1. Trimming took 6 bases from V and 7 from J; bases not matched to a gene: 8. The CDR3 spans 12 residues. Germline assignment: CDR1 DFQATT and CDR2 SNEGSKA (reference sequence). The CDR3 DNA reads TGCAGTGCACCGGGACAGAGCTATGAAGCTTTCTTT. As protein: CSAPGQSYEAFF.

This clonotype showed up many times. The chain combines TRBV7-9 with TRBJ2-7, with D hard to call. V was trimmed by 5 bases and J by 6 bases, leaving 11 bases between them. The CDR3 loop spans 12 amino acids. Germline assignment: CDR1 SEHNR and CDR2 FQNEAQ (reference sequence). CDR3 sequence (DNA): TGTGCCAGCAGCCCGATTACTTCCGAGCAGTACTTC. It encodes CASSPITSEQYF.